This is a list of T cell receptor beta chains from one sample in a study of vaccination effects on CD4 cells after COVID-19. For these TCRs, the target antigens are not known. Here immunoSEQ multiplex PCR was the method, and the copy in TCRdb shows in-frame clones only, minus some. Among over 25,000 clones listed, roughly 85% were seen once. The material sequenced was CD4+ T cells from PBMCs cultured with HCoV-NL63 spike peptides, taken after COVID-19 vaccination. These receptors were taken from a human donor who received a COVID-19 vaccine. Some clones in this sample may be carry-over from other donors' samples. Each CDR3 is given with its conserved first and last residue. The order of the fields is CDR3 DNA, CDR3 protein, V gene, D gene, J gene, clone size. D genes are given only for firm matches. A row's size may be missing; if present it is once, few, many or a size class.

cdr3_nt: TGTGCCAGTTCCCCCCAAGGGGGGGACCAAGAGACCCAGTACTTC
cdr3_aa: CASSPQGGDQETQYF
v_call: TRBV6-6
d_call: -
j_call: TRBJ2-5
clone_size: -

cdr3_nt: TGTGCCAGCAGCCAGCTAGCGGGGAACACCGGGGAGCTGTTTTTT
cdr3_aa: CASSQLAGNTGELFF
v_call: TRBV4-2
d_call: TRBD2
j_call: TRBJ2-2
clone_size: -

cdr3_nt: TGTGCCAGCAGCTCCAACACGGGGGCGGTGGATACGCAGTATTTT
cdr3_aa: CASSSNTGAVDTQYF
v_call: TRBV5-6
d_call: -
j_call: TRBJ2-3
clone_size: -

cdr3_nt: TGTGCCAGCAGCCTTGCCATTAACTATGGCTACACCTTC
cdr3_aa: CASSLAINYGYTF
v_call: TRBV11-2
d_call: -
j_call: TRBJ1-2
clone_size: once

cdr3_nt: TGTGCCTGGAGTCGGGACGCGAACACCGGGGAGCTGTTTTTT
cdr3_aa: CAWSRDANTGELFF
v_call: TRBV30
d_call: -
j_call: TRBJ2-2
clone_size: -

cdr3_nt: TGCGCCAGCAGCCCTCCGGGACAGGGCCTTATTTACACTGAAGCTTTCTTT
cdr3_aa: CASSPPGQGLIYTEAFF
v_call: TRBV4-1
d_call: TRBD1
j_call: TRBJ1-1
clone_size: -

cdr3_nt: TGTGCCAGCAGTTTAATCTCGGGGGGCTACACCTTC
cdr3_aa: CASSLISGGYTF
v_call: TRBV12-3/TRBV12-4
d_call: -
j_call: TRBJ1-2
clone_size: once

cdr3_nt: TGCGCCAGCAGCCAAGAGACAGGGAGCTCCTACAATGAGCAGTTCTTC
cdr3_aa: CASSQETGSSYNEQFF
v_call: TRBV4-1
d_call: TRBD1
j_call: TRBJ2-1
clone_size: -

cdr3_nt: TGTGCTAGTGGTTTGAGGACAGGGACTGGGATAACTTTCTTT
cdr3_aa: CASGLRTGTGITFF
v_call: TRBV12-5
d_call: TRBD1
j_call: TRBJ1-1
clone_size: -

cdr3_nt: TGTGCCAGCAGCTTATCCTTTAAGGATACGCAGTATTTT
cdr3_aa: CASSLSFKDTQYF
v_call: TRBV7-2
d_call: -
j_call: TRBJ2-3
clone_size: -

cdr3_nt: TGTGCCAGCAGCTGGGTGGGCCGGGAAAAAGAGACCCAGTACTTC
cdr3_aa: CASSWVGREKETQYF
v_call: TRBV5-6
d_call: -
j_call: TRBJ2-5
clone_size: -

cdr3_nt: TGCAGTGCTAGGGGGTCTGGCTACACCTTC
cdr3_aa: CSARGSGYTF
v_call: TRBV20-1
d_call: -
j_call: TRBJ1-2
clone_size: few

cdr3_nt: TGCGCCAGCAGCCAACAACAGGGGGCCTATGGCTACACCTTC
cdr3_aa: CASSQQQGAYGYTF
v_call: TRBV4-1
d_call: TRBD1
j_call: TRBJ1-2
clone_size: -

cdr3_nt: TGTGCCAGCAGCGGGGCAGGCCAAGAGACCCAGTACTTC
cdr3_aa: CASSGAGQETQYF
v_call: TRBV9
d_call: -
j_call: TRBJ2-5
clone_size: -

cdr3_nt: TGTGCCACCAGTGCCCCGGGGGAGACCCAGTACTTC
cdr3_aa: CATSAPGETQYF
v_call: TRBV24-1
d_call: -
j_call: TRBJ2-5
clone_size: -

cdr3_nt: TGTGCCAGCAGCCGGGGGGGGAGGGATAGCGGCTACACCTTC
cdr3_aa: CASSRGGRDSGYTF
v_call: TRBV4-2
d_call: -
j_call: TRBJ1-2
clone_size: few

cdr3_nt: TGTGCCAGTAGTGGCTCTTTCGGAGGACAGACCTTCTATGGCTACACCTTC
cdr3_aa: CASSGSFGGQTFYGYTF
v_call: TRBV19
d_call: -
j_call: TRBJ1-2
clone_size: once